This TCR beta chain was obtained from a study of shared clonotypes between healthy human individuals. Some clones are missing from TCRdb's copy, which holds only in-frame ones; the method was immunoSEQ multiplex PCR. The data show some 500,000 clones, 90% to 96% seen once. This CDR3 contains 23 residues. The chain is built from TRBV21-1 and TRBJ2-1; the table calls TRBD2, which could not be checked here. TRBV21-1 is termed a pseudogene. The clonotype originates from a woman aged 25-40 years in good health. The sample taken for sequencing was naive CD4+ T cells sorted from blood. Subset of the sample: CD45RA+ positively selected. The CDR3 reads CASSKKKEALAGKIRESYNEQFF. The CDR3 nucleotides are TGTGCCAGCAGCAAAAAAAAGGAGGCGCTAGCGGGGAAAATTCGCGAATCCTACAATGAGCAGTTCTTC.